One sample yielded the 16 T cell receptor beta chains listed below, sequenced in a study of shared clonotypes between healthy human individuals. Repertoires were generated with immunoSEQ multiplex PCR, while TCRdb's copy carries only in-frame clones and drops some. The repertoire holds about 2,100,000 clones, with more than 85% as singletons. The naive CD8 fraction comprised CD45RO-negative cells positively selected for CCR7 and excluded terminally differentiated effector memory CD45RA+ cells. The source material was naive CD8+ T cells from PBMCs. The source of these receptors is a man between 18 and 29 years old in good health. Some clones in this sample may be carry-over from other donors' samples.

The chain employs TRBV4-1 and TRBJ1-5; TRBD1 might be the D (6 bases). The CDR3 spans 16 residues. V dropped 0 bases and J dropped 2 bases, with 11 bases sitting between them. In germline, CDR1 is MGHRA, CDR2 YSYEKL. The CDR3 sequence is CASSQEGGAGNQPQHF. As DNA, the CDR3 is TGCGCCAGCAGCCAAGAAGGGGGGGCGGGCAATCAGCCCCAGCATTTT.

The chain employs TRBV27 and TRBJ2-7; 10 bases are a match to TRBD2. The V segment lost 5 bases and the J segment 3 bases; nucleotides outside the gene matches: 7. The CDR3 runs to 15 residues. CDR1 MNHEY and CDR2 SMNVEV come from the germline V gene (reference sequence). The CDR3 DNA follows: TGTGCCAGCAGTCTTAGCGGGAGGCCCTTCTACGAGCAGTACTTC. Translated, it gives CASSLSGRPFYEQYF.

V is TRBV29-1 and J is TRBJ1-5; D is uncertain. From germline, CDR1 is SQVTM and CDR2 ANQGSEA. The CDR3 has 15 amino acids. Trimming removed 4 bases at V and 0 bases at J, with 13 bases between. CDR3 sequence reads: CSVVEVGGSNQPQHF. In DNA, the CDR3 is TGCAGCGTTGTAGAGGTGGGTGGTAGCAATCAGCCCCAGCATTTT.

The CDR3 loop is CASSYGGQGLAFF. CDR3 DNA sequence: TGTGCCAGCAGCTACGGTGGACAGGGGTTAGCTTTCTTT. The gene calls are TRBV11-2 and TRBJ1-1; 9 bases are a match to TRBD1. Germline loops: CDR1 SGHAT, CDR2 FQNNGV. The trim removed 4 bases at V and 10 bases at J, leaving 7 bases unmatched. The CDR3 is 13 amino acids.

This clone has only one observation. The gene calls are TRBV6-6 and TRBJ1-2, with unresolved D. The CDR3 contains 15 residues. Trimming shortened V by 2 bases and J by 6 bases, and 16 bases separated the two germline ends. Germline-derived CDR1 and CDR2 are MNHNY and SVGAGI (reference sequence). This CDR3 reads CASSYDLTTFDGYTF. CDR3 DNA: TGTGCCAGCAGTTACGACCTGACAACGTTTGATGGCTACACCTTC.

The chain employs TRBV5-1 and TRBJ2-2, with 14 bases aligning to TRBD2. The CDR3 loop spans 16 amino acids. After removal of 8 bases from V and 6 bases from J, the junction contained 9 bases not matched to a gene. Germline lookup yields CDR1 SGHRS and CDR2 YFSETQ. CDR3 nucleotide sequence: TGCGCCAGTCAGGGACTAGCGGGAGTTTGGGCCGGGGAGCTGTTTTTT. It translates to CASQGLAGVWAGELFF.

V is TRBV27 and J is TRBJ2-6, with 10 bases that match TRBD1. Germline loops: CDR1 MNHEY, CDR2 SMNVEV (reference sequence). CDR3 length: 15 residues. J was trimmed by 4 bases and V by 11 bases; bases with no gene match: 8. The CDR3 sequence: CAAGTGVVGANVLTF. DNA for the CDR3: TGTGCCGCTGGGACAGGGGTAGTGGGGGCCAACGTCCTGACTTTC. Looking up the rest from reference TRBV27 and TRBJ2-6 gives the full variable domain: EAQVTQNPRYLITVTGKKLTVTCSQNMNHEYMSWYRQDPGLGLRQIYYSMNVEVTDKGDVPEGYKVSRKEKRNFPLILESPSPNQTSLYFCAAGTGVVGANVLTFGAGSRLTVL.

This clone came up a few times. Here the CDR3 reads CASSESNRRVNTEAFF. CDR3 DNA: TGCGCCAGCAGTGAGTCGAATCGCCGGGTAAACACTGAAGCTTTCTTT. The chain links TRBV10-1 to TRBJ1-1; D not resolved. Germline V CDR1 and CDR2: WNHNN, SYGVQD (reference sequence). CDR3 length: 16 residues. The V gene lost 0 bases and the J gene lost 2 bases, with 13 bases spanning the gap.

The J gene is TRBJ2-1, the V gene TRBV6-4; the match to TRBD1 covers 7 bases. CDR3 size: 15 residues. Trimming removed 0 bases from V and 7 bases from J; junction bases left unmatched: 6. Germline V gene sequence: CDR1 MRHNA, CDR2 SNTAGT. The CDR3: CASSDSGVQGNEQFF. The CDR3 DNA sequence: TGTGCCAGCAGTGACTCGGGGGTACAGGGGAATGAGCAGTTCTTC.

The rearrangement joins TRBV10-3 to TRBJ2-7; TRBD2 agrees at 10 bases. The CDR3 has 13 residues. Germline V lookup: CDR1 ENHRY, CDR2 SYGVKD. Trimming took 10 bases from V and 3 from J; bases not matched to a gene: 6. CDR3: CATLAGGLYEQYF. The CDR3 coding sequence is TGTGCCACCTTAGCGGGAGGCCTCTACGAGCAGTACTTC.

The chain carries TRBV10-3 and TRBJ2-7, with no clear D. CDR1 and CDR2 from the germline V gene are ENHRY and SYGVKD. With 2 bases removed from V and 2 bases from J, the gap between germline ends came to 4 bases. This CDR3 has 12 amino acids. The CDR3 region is CAISERAYEQYF. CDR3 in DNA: TGTGCCATCAGTGAGAGGGCCTACGAGCAGTACTTC.

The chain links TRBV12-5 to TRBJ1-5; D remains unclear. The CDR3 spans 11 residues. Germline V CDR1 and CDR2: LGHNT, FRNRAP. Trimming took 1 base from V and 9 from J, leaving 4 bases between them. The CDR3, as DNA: TGTGCTAGTGGTTTGGGACGGCCCCAGCATTTT. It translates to CASGLGRPQHF.

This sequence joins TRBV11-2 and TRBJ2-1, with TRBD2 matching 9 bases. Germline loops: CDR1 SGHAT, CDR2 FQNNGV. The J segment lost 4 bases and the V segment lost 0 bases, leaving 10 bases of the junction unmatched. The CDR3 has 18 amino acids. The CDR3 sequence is CASSLDQELAGYYNEQFF. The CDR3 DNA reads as TGTGCCAGCAGCTTAGATCAGGAGCTAGCGGGATATTACAATGAGCAGTTCTTC.

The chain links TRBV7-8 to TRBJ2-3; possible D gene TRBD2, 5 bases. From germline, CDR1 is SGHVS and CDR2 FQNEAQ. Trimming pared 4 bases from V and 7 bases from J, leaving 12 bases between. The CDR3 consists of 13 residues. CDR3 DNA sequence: TGTGCCAGCAGCTCCTCGGGCGGGCATACGCAGTATTTT. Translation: CASSSSGGHTQYF.

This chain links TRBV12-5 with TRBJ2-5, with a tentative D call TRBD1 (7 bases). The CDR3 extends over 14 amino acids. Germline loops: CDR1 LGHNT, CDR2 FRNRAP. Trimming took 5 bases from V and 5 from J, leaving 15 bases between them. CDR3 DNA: TGTGCTAGTGGTACGGACAGGAGGGCCGAGACCCAGTACTTC. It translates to CASGTDRRAETQYF.

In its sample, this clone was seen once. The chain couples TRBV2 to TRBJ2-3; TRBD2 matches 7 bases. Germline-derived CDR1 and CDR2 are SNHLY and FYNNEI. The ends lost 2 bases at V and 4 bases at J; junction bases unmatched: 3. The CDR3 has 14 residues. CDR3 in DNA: TGTGCCAGCAGTGAAAAGCGGGGATCAGATACGCAGTATTTT. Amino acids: CASSEKRGSDTQYF.